The 32 T cell receptor beta chains reported below all come from one sample, sequenced in a study of spatial heterogeneity in lung cancer. The time point: sample taken at primary tumor resection. Unsorted samples of tumor, nontumor lung or frozen PBMC had their whole RNA sequenced. TCRdb analysed the 5' RACE reads with MiXCR anew, one entry per CDR3 protein. The sample lists 45,000 to 55,000 distinct CDR3 sequences, less than 6% occurring once. Specimen: PBMCs, collected at surgery. The receptors here all came from a male donor with early-stage non-small cell lung cancer.

The chain is built from TRBV20-1 and TRBJ2-6; D gene ambiguous. Trimming took 5 bases from V and 1 from J, leaving 6 bases between them. The CDR3 is made up of 13 amino acids. Germline V gene data show CDR1 as DFQATT and CDR2 as SNEGSKA (reference sequence). The CDR3: CSAGRSGANVLTF. Written as DNA, the CDR3 is TGCAGTGCTGGAAGGTCTGGGGCCAACGTCCTGACTTTC.

CDR3 region: CASSPGGSGLEQYF. In DNA, the CDR3 is TGTGCCAGCTCACCTGGTGGCTCGGGGCTGGAGCAGTACTTC. The rearrangement links TRBV18 to TRBJ2-7, with D perhaps TRBD1 or TRBD2 (5 bases each). CDR3 length: 14 residues. V dropped 3 bases and J dropped 7 bases, with 16 bases sitting between them. The germline V gene encodes CDR1 KGHSH and CDR2 LQKENI.

The chain combines TRBV5-1 with TRBJ2-1, with TRBD2 identical over 12 bases. Germline V lookup: CDR1 SGHRS, CDR2 YFSETQ. Germline trimming cut 0 bases from V and 6 bases from J; bases unmatched to any gene: 1. The CDR3 length is 15 residues. The CDR3 sequence: CASSLGLAGANEQFF. The CDR3 DNA reads TGCGCCAGCAGCTTGGGACTAGCGGGAGCCAATGAGCAGTTCTTC.

This clonotype was counted ten times or more. The rearrangement uses TRBV7-2 and TRBJ2-4, with 8 bases lining up with TRBD2. J lost 0 bases, V lost 4 bases, and 5 bases had no gene match. In germline, CDR1 is SGHTA, CDR2 FQGNSA. The CDR3 is made up of 16 amino acids. CDR3 sequence reads: CASSSSGGVAKNIQYF. The CDR3 nucleotides read TGTGCCAGCAGCTCAAGCGGGGGCGTAGCCAAAAACATTCAGTACTTC.

This clonotype has a count of ten or more. This chain joins TRBV15 and TRBJ2-7; D may match TRBD1 or TRBD2 (5 bases each). The V end lost 0 bases, the J end lost 3 bases, and 6 bases lay between the germline ends. Germline CDR1 LNHNV, CDR2 YYDKDF (reference sequence). There are 13 residues in the CDR3. The CDR3 DNA reads TGTGCCACCAGCAGAGAGGGGGACTACGAGCAGTACTTC. Translated, it gives CATSREGDYEQYF.

The rearrangement joins TRBV7-6 to TRBJ2-7, with 9 nucleotides matching TRBD2. V lost 0 bases and J lost 2; bases outside the gene matches: 8. CDR3 size: 17 residues. From germline, CDR1 is SGHVS and CDR2 FNYEAQ. The CDR3 here is CASSLAPASGTTYEQYF. The CDR3 DNA sequence: TGTGCCAGCAGCTTAGCTCCTGCTAGCGGGACGACCTACGAGCAGTACTTC. Full variable domain (remainder filled in from reference TRBV7-6 and TRBJ2-7): GAGVSQSPRYKVTKRGQDVALRCDPISGHVSLYWYRQALGQGPEFLTYFNYEAQQDKSGLPNDRFSAERPEGSISTLTIQRTEQRDSAMYRCASSLAPASGTTYEQYFGPGTRLTVT.

This clonotype was detected many times. This chain joins TRBV29-1 and TRBJ1-1; weak D call: TRBD1 (6 bases). Germline values: CDR1 SQVTM, CDR2 ANQGSEA. The CDR3 is made up of 12 amino acids. V lost 3 bases to trimming and J lost 5 bases, with 10 bases between them. The CDR3 loop reads CSVDTGRTEAFF. CDR3 DNA sequence: TGCAGCGTTGACACAGGGCGGACTGAAGCTTTCTTT.

This clonotype was recorded many times. This chain connects TRBV5-1 to TRBJ2-1, with 11 positions matching TRBD2. In germline, CDR1 is SGHRS, CDR2 YFSETQ. Trimming cost V 2 bases and J 5 bases; bases outside gene matches: 15. The CDR3 totals 19 residues. The CDR3 DNA reads TGCGCCAGCAGCTTATTTGCTAGCGGGGGGACCCAGAAAAACAATGAGCAGTTCTTC. Translated, it gives CASSLFASGGTQKNNEQFF.

Many counts were recorded for this clonotype. The chain links TRBV5-1 to TRBJ1-5; 7 bases are a match to TRBD1. J lost 2 bases, V lost 4 bases, and 3 bases had no gene match. In germline, CDR1 is SGHRS, CDR2 YFSETQ. The CDR3 consists of 14 residues. The CDR3 spells CASSHGTGNQPQHF. The CDR3 DNA is TGCGCCAGCAGCCACGGGACAGGCAATCAGCCCCAGCATTTT.

This clonotype appeared many times. J is TRBJ2-4 and V is TRBV29-1; D may be TRBD2 (5 bases). There are 11 residues in the CDR3. Germline CDR1 is SQVTM and CDR2 is ANQGSEA. V lost 6 bases to trimming and J lost 6 bases, with 9 bases between them. DNA of the CDR3: TGCAGCGTCTCGGGATTAAACATTCAGTACTTC. Its translation: CSVSGLNIQYF.

This clonotype was counted at least ten times. The gene calls are TRBV2 and TRBJ2-7; 13 positions match TRBD2. The CDR3 length is 17 residues. CDR1 is SNHLY and CDR2 is FYNNEI in the germline V gene. V trimming: 7 bases; J trimming: 7 bases; junction bases outside the gene matches: 16. The CDR3 nucleotides read TGTGCCAGCAATTTCCAACCCGGACTAGCGGGAGTAAGTGAGCAGTACTTC. It is translated as CASNFQPGLAGVSEQYF.

This clonotype was counted ten times or more. V is TRBV7-2 and J is TRBJ2-5; D remains ambiguous. There are 14 residues in the CDR3. Germline CDR1 is SGHTA and CDR2 is FQGNSA. Trimming took 5 bases from V and 3 from J, leaving 13 bases between them. The CDR3 sequence is CASSAMATKETQYF. CDR3 nucleotides: TGTGCCAGCAGCGCGATGGCTACGAAAGAGACCCAGTACTTC.

In this sample, this clonotype turned up many times. V usage is TRBV20-1 and J usage is TRBJ2-7; D might be TRBD1 (6 bases). CDR3 size: 11 residues. The V gene lost 4 bases and the J gene lost 4 bases, with 8 bases spanning the gap. Germline V gives CDR1 DFQATT, CDR2 SNEGSKA (reference sequence). CDR3 nucleotide sequence: TGCAGTGCTATAACAGGGTACGAGCAGTACTTC. Protein sequence: CSAITGYEQYF.

The chain employs TRBV20-1 and TRBJ1-1, with 10 bases fitting TRBD1. Germline V lookup: CDR1 DFQATT, CDR2 SNEGSKA (reference sequence). With V trimmed by 4 bases and J by 5 bases, 7 bases remained unmatched. CDR3 length: 14 amino acids. The CDR3 spells CSANRDRGPTEAFF. The CDR3 bases are TGCAGTGCTAACCGGGACAGGGGACCAACTGAAGCTTTCTTT.

This clonotype was seen a few times. This sequence joins TRBV27 and TRBJ1-5; 10 bases map to TRBD1. The CDR3 spans 15 residues. CDR1 and CDR2 (germline): MNHEY, SMNVEV (reference sequence). V was clipped by 5 bases and J by 6 bases; unmatched bases: 7. For the CDR3, the DNA is TGTGCCAGCAGTCAGCGGACAGGGGGAGGTCAGCCCCAGCATTTT. It yields the protein CASSQRTGGGQPQHF.

This clonotype was counted many times. The chain recombines TRBV6-5 with TRBJ1-5, with a possible D match to TRBD1 (6 bases). V was clipped by 4 bases and J by 4 bases, with 11 bases between them. The CDR3 consists of 14 residues. From germline, CDR1 is MNHEY and CDR2 SVGAGI. CDR3 bases: TGTGCCAGCAGTTTCAGGGGTACGAATCAGCCCCAGCATTTT. Translating it yields CASSFRGTNQPQHF.

This clonotype was recorded at least ten times. The rearrangement joins TRBV5-1 to TRBJ2-1; 8 bases align to TRBD2. CDR1 is SGHRS, CDR2 YFSETQ, per germline. With V trimmed by 1 base and J by 8 bases, 8 bases remained unmatched. The CDR3 covers 15 residues. CDR3 sequence (DNA): TGCGCCAGCAGCTTGTCCGCGGGAGGAAGATATGAGCAGTTCTTC. It translates to CASSLSAGGRYEQFF.

The table lists this clonotype with many counts. CDR3 sequence (DNA): TGCGCCAGCAGCTTGGCAGCGGCCAGCTCCTACAATGAGCAGTTCTTC. Translation: CASSLAAASSYNEQFF. V and J are TRBV5-1 and TRBJ2-1, with D possibly TRBD2 on 5 matching bases. The V gene's germline CDR1 is SGHRS and CDR2 YFSETQ. V lost 0 bases, J lost 0 bases, and 10 bases lay in between. This CDR3 is 16 amino acids long.

This clonotype showed up many times. This chain joins TRBV7-9 and TRBJ2-7; D perhaps matches TRBD1 (6 bases). CDR3 size: 14 residues. V was clipped by 4 bases and J by 4 bases, with 14 bases between them. CDR1 is SEHNR and CDR2 is FQNEAQ in the germline V gene (reference sequence). The CDR3 region has the DNA TGTGCCAGCAGCTCCGACAGGCGAACATACGAGCAGTACTTC. Protein: CASSSDRRTYEQYF.

This clonotype was counted only a few times. V gene TRBV5-1 combines with J gene TRBJ2-5; D gene uncertain. The germline V and J ends were trimmed by 0 bases and 1 base, with 10 bases remaining between them. This CDR3 has 15 amino acids. Germline V CDR1 and CDR2: SGHRS, YFSETQ. DNA for the CDR3: TGCGCCAGCAGCTTGGCCCCCGGCTCCCAAGAGACCCAGTACTTC. It translates to CASSLAPGSQETQYF.

On this clonotype itself: This may be a read error: a much more frequent sequence differs by one nucleotide. The chain recombines TRBV29-1 with TRBJ1-1, with D possibly TRBD1 on 6 matching bases. This CDR3 has 11 amino acids. Germline assignment: CDR1 SQVTM and CDR2 ANQGSEA. CDR3 protein: CSVGQATGAFF. The CDR3 coding sequence is TGCAGCGTTGGACAGGCCACTGGAGCTTTCTTT.

The table lists this clonotype with many counts. This chain links TRBV12-3 or TRBV12-4 with TRBJ2-2, with 11 bases aligning to TRBD2. The CDR3 runs 15 residues. The J segment lost 5 bases and the V segment lost 7 bases, leaving 6 bases of the junction unmatched. The CDR3 sequence: CASTPVAGGTGELFF. The CDR3 DNA is TGTGCCAGCACCCCCGTAGCGGGAGGGACCGGGGAGCTGTTTTTT.

At least ten counts were recorded for this clonotype. The chain combines TRBV24-1 with TRBJ2-3; D unresolved. The CDR3 is 14 amino acids. Trimming pared 0 bases from V and 5 bases from J, leaving 8 bases between. CDR1 KGHDR and CDR2 SFDVKD come from the germline V gene. The CDR3 nucleotides read TGTGCCACCAGTGATTTGGGAAGTGGAGATACGCAGTATTTT. Translating it yields CATSDLGSGDTQYF.

This clonotype was seen at least ten times. The chain is built from TRBV20-1 and TRBJ2-1, with D unclear. Trimming removed 1 base from V and 7 bases from J, with 11 bases in between. Germline-derived CDR1 and CDR2 are DFQATT and SNEGSKA (reference sequence). The CDR3 consists of 13 residues. CDR3 sequence reads: CSARAVYVNEQFF. As DNA, the CDR3 is TGCAGTGCTAGAGCCGTCTATGTAAATGAGCAGTTCTTC.

There are many counts of this clonotype. The chain combines TRBV4-2 with TRBJ1-1, with D perhaps TRBD1 (5 bases). CDR1 LGHNA and CDR2 YNFKEQ come from the germline V gene. The CDR3 is 14 amino acids. Trimming stripped 0 bases from V and 5 bases from J, with 10 bases between. This CDR3 is CASSQEGEVTEAFF. Here the CDR3 DNA reads TGTGCCAGCAGCCAAGAGGGGGAGGTGACTGAAGCTTTCTTT.

This clonotype was observed a few times. This chain uses TRBV4-3 with TRBJ2-7; no definite D call. The germline V and J ends were trimmed by 2 bases and 3 bases, with 11 bases remaining between them. Germline CDR1 LGHNA, CDR2 YSLEER. The CDR3 runs to 14 residues. This chain's CDR3 is CASSQRTANYEQYF. The CDR3 coding sequence is TGCGCCAGCAGCCAAAGAACAGCAAACTACGAGCAGTACTTC.

Ten or more counts support this clonotype. V gene TRBV6-1 combines with J gene TRBJ2-1, with 8 bases fitting TRBD2. Germline V CDR1 and CDR2: MNHNS, SASEGT. J lost 7 bases, V lost 6 bases, and 8 bases had no gene match. This CDR3 comprises 14 residues. This CDR3 is CASRDPGLVNEQFF. The CDR3, as DNA: TGTGCCAGCAGAGATCCGGGACTAGTTAATGAGCAGTTCTTC.

The rearrangement uses TRBV5-6 and TRBJ2-5, with D maybe TRBD1 (5 bases). V was shortened by 1 base and J by 1 base, with 14 bases between the two germline ends. The CDR3 runs 16 residues. Germline loops: CDR1 SGHDT, CDR2 YYEEEE. The CDR3 DNA is TGTGCCAGCAGCTTGCCCCTGACAGACCCCCAAGAGACCCAGTACTTC. It yields the protein CASSLPLTDPQETQYF.

The rearrangement joins TRBV3-2 to TRBJ2-1; the table assigns TRBD2, which was not confirmed against the DNA. TRBV3-2 is recorded as a pseudogene. The CDR3 covers 20 residues. The CDR3 nucleotides are TGTGCCAGCAGCCCCACGGGACTAGCGCGGCCGTTGAGCTCCTACAATGAGCAGTTCTTC. Amino acids: CASSPTGLARPLSSYNEQFF.

This clonotype appeared many times. This chain connects TRBV12-3 or TRBV12-4 to TRBJ1-6; weak D call: TRBD1 (6 bases). This CDR3 has 18 residues. The V gene lost 0 bases and the J gene lost 6 bases, with 18 bases spanning the gap. CDR3 residues: CASSLAILDSQPNSPLHF. DNA of the CDR3: TGTGCCAGCAGTTTAGCAATCCTGGACAGTCAGCCTAATTCACCCCTCCACTTT.

This clonotype was recorded many times. The CDR3 bases are TGCAGTGCTAGAGATCCGGGAGGGAACTATTCACCCCTCCACTTT. It encodes CSARDPGGNYSPLHF. V usage is TRBV20-1 and J usage is TRBJ1-6; no firm D call. Germline loops: CDR1 DFQATT, CDR2 SNEGSKA (reference sequence). V was cut by 0 bases and J by 8 bases, with 14 bases left in between. CDR3 length: 15 amino acids.

This clonotype was seen at least ten times. The chain uses TRBV30 and TRBJ2-6, with D possibly TRBD1 on 6 matching bases. The V end lost 1 base, the J end lost 2 bases, and 6 bases lay between the germline ends. The CDR3 covers 14 residues. Looked up from germline, CDR1 is GTSNPN and CDR2 is SVGIG (reference sequence). The CDR3 region has the DNA TGTGCCTGGAGTGCAGGGGCTGGGGCCAACGTCCTGACTTTC. The encoded protein is CAWSAGAGANVLTF. Filled out from reference TRBV30 and TRBJ2-6, the complete variable domain reads SQTIHQWPATLVQPVGSPLSLECTVEGTSNPNLYWYRQAAGRGLQLLFYSVGIGQISSEVPQNLSASRPQDRQFILSSKKLLLSDSGFYLCAWSAGAGANVLTFGAGSRLTVL.